This T cell receptor (beta chain) was observed in a study of CD8 T cells in ankylosing spondylitis. Findings and limits, study-wide: A motif in TCR beta, a set of 8 or 9 highly homologous variants, appeared characteristic of ankylosing spondylitis blood. Earlier authors reported some of these motif variants in reactive arthritis synovial fluid and blood. Within matched ankylosing spondylitis synovial fluid, disease-linked clones were reportedly significantly enriched. CD8+ by phenotype, disease-linked clones were relatively rare in peripheral blood.

MiXCR was run by TCRdb on the 5' RACE reads, yielding one entry per CDR3 protein. The sample consists of 650,000 to 800,000 distinct CDR3 sequences, under 20% of them appearing once. Germline CDR1 MNHEY, CDR2 SVGAGI. Trimming took 4 bases from V and 5 from J; bases not matched to a gene: 4. The CDR3 consists of 15 residues. This clonotype was observed a few times. Its cognate antigen is unknown. The TCR comes from a male donor with ankylosing spondylitis. Sample: blood, either unsorted or a sorted T cell fraction (not recorded which). This chain links TRBV6-5 with TRBJ2-2; TRBD1 agrees at 10 bases. The CDR3 DNA reads as TGTGCCAGCAGTTGGGACAGGGGTCGGACCGGGGAGCTGTTTTTT. This codes for CASSWDRGRTGELFF.